These 19 T cell receptor beta chains came from one sample sequenced in a study of T cells in localized non-small cell lung cancer. Produced via immunoSEQ multiplex PCR; TCRdb's table is partial and in-frame only. The data show 30,000 or so clones, roughly nine tenths seen once. Sequenced here: peripheral blood, sampled before any cancer treatment. The receptors originated from a woman aged 40-75 years with stage I lung adenocarcinoma.

This clone was observed a handful of times. The rearrangement links TRBV6-5 to TRBJ1-5; D unclear. The CDR3 is 15 amino acids. Germline V gene lookup returns CDR1 MNHEY and CDR2 SVGAGI. V lost 0 bases, J lost 4 bases, and 10 bases lay in between. CDR3 coding DNA: TGTGCCAGCAGTTACTCGGGAGAGGGTAATCAGCCCCAGCATTTT. The encoded protein is CASSYSGEGNQPQHF.

This rearrangement joins TRBV19 to TRBJ2-7; possible D gene TRBD2, 5 bases. Trimming removed 5 bases from V and 4 bases from J, with 18 bases in between. Per germline, CDR1 LNHDA and CDR2 SQIVND (reference sequence). The CDR3 is 15 amino acids. The CDR3 DNA sequence: TGTGCCAGTAGTCCTCGAGGCAGACTAATATACGAGCAGTACTTC. It encodes CASSPRGRLIYEQYF. Using reference TRBV19 and TRBJ2-7 for the parts outside the CDR3, the full variable domain is DGGITQSPKYLFRKEGQNVTLSCEQNLNHDAMYWYRQDPGQGLRLIYYSQIVNDFQKGDIAEGYSVSREKKESFPLTVTSAQKNPTAFYLCASSPRGRLIYEQYFGPGTRLTVT.

This rearrangement joins TRBV27 to TRBJ2-7, with D unresolved. The CDR3 covers 14 residues. The germline CDR1 and CDR2 sequences are MNHEY and SMNVEV (reference sequence). Trimming removed 8 bases at V and 2 bases at J, with 16 bases between. CDR3: CASRIVDRAYEQYF. CDR3 nucleotides: TGTGCCAGCCGCATCGTTGACCGAGCCTACGAGCAGTACTTC.

The chain couples TRBV2 to TRBJ2-5; perhaps D is TRBD1 or TRBD2 (5 bases each). Germline V CDR1 and CDR2: SNHLY, FYNNEI. The V end was cut by 0 bases, the J end by 5 bases, with 10 bases between. CDR3 length equals 14 residues. This CDR3 is CASSEARGTETQYF. The CDR3 DNA is TGTGCCAGCAGTGAAGCGAGGGGAACGGAGACCCAGTACTTC.

This clone was observed once. The chain has TRBV28 and TRBJ1-2, with 8 bases lining up with TRBD1. The CDR3 extends over 14 amino acids. Losses at the gene ends were 7 bases for V and 4 bases for J; bases not matched to a gene: 8. Germline CDR1 MDHEN, CDR2 SYDVKM. In DNA form, the CDR3 reads TGTGCCAGCACCCAAGGACAGGGAGCCTATGGCTACACCTTC. It translates to CASTQGQGAYGYTF.

The chain recombines TRBV7-2 with TRBJ2-2; no definite D call. Trimming removed 5 bases from V and 1 base from J, with 11 bases in between. Germline V gives CDR1 SGHTA, CDR2 FQGNSA. This CDR3 has 15 amino acids. In nucleotides, the CDR3 is TGTGCCAGCAGCCTAGGCTCACGGAACACCGGGGAGCTGTTTTTT. Its protein is CASSLGSRNTGELFF.

The CDR3 DNA is TGTGCCAGCAGCTGGGGACTAGCGGGAGATACGCAGTATTTT. It translates to CASSWGLAGDTQYF. The chain carries TRBV5-4 and TRBJ2-3, with TRBD2 matching 12 bases. Trimming took 3 bases from V and 5 from J; bases not matched to a gene: 1. The CDR3 covers 14 residues. CDR1 and CDR2 from the germline V gene are SGHNT and YYREEE (reference sequence).

V is TRBV6-1 and J is TRBJ1-5, with TRBD1 matching over 7 bases. V dropped 1 base and J dropped 6; count of bases not matched to a gene: 6. The CDR3 loop spans 15 amino acids. Germline values: CDR1 MNHNS, CDR2 SASEGT. The CDR3 coding sequence is TGTGCCAGCAGTGAAGGGTGGTCAGGGGGTCAGCCCCAGCATTTT. Protein sequence: CASSEGWSGGQPQHF.

The rearrangement links TRBV4-3 to TRBJ1-4; TRBD1 matches 7 bases. The germline V gene has CDR1 LGHNA and CDR2 YSLEER. This CDR3 contains 15 residues. The ends lost 1 base at V and 8 bases at J; junction bases unmatched: 7. CDR3 loop: CASSQADRDEEKLFF. The CDR3 coding sequence is TGCGCCAGCAGCCAAGCAGACAGGGACGAAGAAAAACTGTTTTTT.

J is TRBJ2-2 and V is TRBV5-4, with 10 bases aligning to TRBD1. Germline V CDR1 and CDR2: SGHNT, YYREEE (reference sequence). V shed 4 bases, J shed 6 bases, and the junction held 3 bases outside the gene matches. The CDR3 length is 14 residues. CDR3 region: CASSGDRGAGELFF. In DNA, the CDR3 is TGTGCCAGCAGCGGGGACAGGGGTGCCGGGGAGCTGTTTTTT.

The chain joins TRBV7-2 to TRBJ2-1; tentative D call: TRBD2 (7 bases). V gave up 1 base and J gave up 7 bases, with 17 bases separating them. CDR3 length equals 16 residues. Germline V CDR1 and CDR2: SGHTA, FQGNSA. CDR3 protein: CASSLGIGGARNEQFF. For the CDR3, the DNA is TGTGCCAGCAGCTTAGGGATTGGGGGGGCAAGAAATGAGCAGTTCTTC.

CDR3 nucleotides: TGTGCCTGGAGTCCGCGACGTGGGAGTGCTACTTTCTTT. Its translation: CAWSPRRGSATFF. The rearrangement joins TRBV30 to TRBJ1-1; no clear D gene. The CDR3 sequence is 13 residues long. V was clipped by 2 bases and J by 12 bases, with 19 bases between them. Germline CDR1 reads GTSNPN; CDR2 reads SVGIG (reference sequence).

The CDR3, as DNA: TGTGCCAGCAGTTACGGAGCATACTCCTACGAGCAGTACTTC. Translation: CASSYGAYSYEQYF. This chain connects TRBV6-5 to TRBJ2-7; no definite D call. CDR1 is MNHEY and CDR2 is SVGAGI in the germline V gene. V lost 2 bases to trimming and J lost 0 bases, with 8 bases between them. CDR3 length: 14 residues.

This sequence joins TRBV11-3 and TRBJ2-2; D is unclear. Germline V gene lookup returns CDR1 SGHNT and CDR2 YENEEA. Trimming stripped 2 bases from V and 6 bases from J, with 7 bases between. This CDR3 is 13 amino acids long. The CDR3 sequence is CASSLRDPGELFF. The CDR3 region has the DNA TGTGCCAGCAGCTTAAGAGACCCCGGGGAGCTGTTTTTT.

This clone was seen a few times. V is TRBV11-2 and J is TRBJ2-1; 8 bases map to TRBD1. J was trimmed by 8 bases and V by 5 bases; bases with no gene match: 11. The CDR3 is made up of 15 amino acids. In germline, CDR1 is SGHAT, CDR2 FQNNGV. The CDR3 here is CASSRSDRVWDEQFF. The CDR3 DNA sequence: TGTGCCAGCAGCCGGTCGGACAGGGTATGGGATGAGCAGTTCTTC.

This chain joins TRBV5-1 and TRBJ2-1; D uncertain. Trimming removed 2 bases from V and 6 bases from J, with 6 bases in between. The V gene's germline CDR1 is SGHRS and CDR2 YFSETQ. The CDR3 consists of 12 residues. The CDR3 protein is CASSLNSNEQFF. CDR3 bases: TGCGCCAGCAGCTTAAACTCCAATGAGCAGTTCTTC.

The V call is TRBV7-2, the J call TRBJ1-3; D gene uncertain. This CDR3 comprises 15 residues. From germline, CDR1 is SGHTA and CDR2 FQGNSA. V was shortened by 0 bases and J by 0 bases, with 6 bases between the two germline ends. CDR3 coding DNA: TGTGCCAGCAGCTTAGCTTATAGCTCTGGAAACACCATATATTTT. This translates into CASSLAYSSGNTIYF.

The chain combines TRBV18 with TRBJ2-7, with 7 positions matching TRBD2. This CDR3 contains 13 residues. CDR1 and CDR2 (germline): KGHSH, LQKENI. V lost 6 bases and J lost 4; bases outside the gene matches: 6. The CDR3 loop is CASSPLGGYEQYF. The DNA for the CDR3 is TGTGCCAGCTCGCCCCTCGGGGGGTACGAGCAGTACTTC.

This clone has just a few counts. The chain couples TRBV27 to TRBJ2-2, with D tentatively TRBD2 (6 bases). The CDR3 is 16 amino acids. V dropped 2 bases and J dropped 9 bases, with 19 bases sitting between them. CDR1 and CDR2 (germline): MNHEY, SMNVEV (reference sequence). The CDR3 region has the DNA TGTGCCAGCAGTTTAAAGGTGGCTAGCGCATCTCGGGAGCTGTTTTTT. Its translation is CASSLKVASASRELFF.